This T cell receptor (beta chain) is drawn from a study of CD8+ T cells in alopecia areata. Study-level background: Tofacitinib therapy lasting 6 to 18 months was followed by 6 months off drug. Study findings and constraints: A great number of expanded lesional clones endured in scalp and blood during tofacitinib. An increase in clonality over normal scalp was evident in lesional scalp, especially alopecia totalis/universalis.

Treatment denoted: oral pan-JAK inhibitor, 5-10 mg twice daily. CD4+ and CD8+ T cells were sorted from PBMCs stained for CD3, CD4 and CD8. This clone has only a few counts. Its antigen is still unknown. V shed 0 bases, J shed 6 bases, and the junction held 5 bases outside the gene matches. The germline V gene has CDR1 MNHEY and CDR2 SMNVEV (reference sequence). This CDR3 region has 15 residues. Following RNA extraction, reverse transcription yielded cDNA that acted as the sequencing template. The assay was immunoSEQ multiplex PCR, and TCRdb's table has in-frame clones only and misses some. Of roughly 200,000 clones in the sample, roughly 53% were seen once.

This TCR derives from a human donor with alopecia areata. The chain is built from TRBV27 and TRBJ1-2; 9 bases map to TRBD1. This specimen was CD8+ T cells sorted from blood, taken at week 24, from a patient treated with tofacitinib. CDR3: CASSLSPQGANGYTF. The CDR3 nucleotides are TGTGCCAGCAGTTTATCCCCACAGGGGGCTAATGGCTACACCTTC.